This is a list of T cell receptor beta chains from one sample in a study of blood T cells in healthy people across ages. TCRdb fed the 5' RACE reads into MiXCR, producing one record per CDR3 protein. The table has about 640,000 distinct CDR3 sequences, roughly 50% seen once. Sequences were obtained from blood. These receptors all come from a man aged 55 to 70 in good health. Both conserved end residues are trimmed from each CDR3.

j_call	v_call	cdr3_aa
TRBJ2-5	TRBV7-2	ASSLGGLGGETQY
TRBJ2-5	TRBV6-6	ASSSGTGLETQY
TRBJ2-4	TRBV5-1	ASSLTTQGEGKNIQY
TRBJ2-3	TRBV7-9	ASSFQGKSTDTQY
TRBJ2-3	TRBV2	ASSGQGGTDTQY
TRBJ2-7	TRBV20-1	SPREGQGPGEQY
TRBJ1-6	TRBV3-1	ASSGPGLPLH
TRBJ2-7	TRBV7-2	ASSLRGGPYEQY
TRBJ1-2	TRBV5-1	ASSVLPGGGYT
TRBJ1-2	TRBV6-5	ASSPSQGPGYT
TRBJ1-6	TRBV5-1	ASSLDTQGPLH